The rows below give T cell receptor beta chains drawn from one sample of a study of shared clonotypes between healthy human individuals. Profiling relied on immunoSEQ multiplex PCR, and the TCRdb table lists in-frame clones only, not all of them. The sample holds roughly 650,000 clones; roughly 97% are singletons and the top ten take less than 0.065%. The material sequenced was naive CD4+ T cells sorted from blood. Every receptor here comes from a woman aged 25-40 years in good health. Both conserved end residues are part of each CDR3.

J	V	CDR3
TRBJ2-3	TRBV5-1	CASSLAAGVGPDTQYF
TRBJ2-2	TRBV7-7	CASSSTPANTGELFF
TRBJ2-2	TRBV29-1	CSVDRGHTGELFF
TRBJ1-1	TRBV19	CASRSPTPRGTEAFF
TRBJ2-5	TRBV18	CASSPRETQYF
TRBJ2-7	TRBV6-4	CAIPSGQTYEQYF
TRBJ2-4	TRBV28	CASGEGPRDIQYF
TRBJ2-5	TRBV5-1	CASSLAQLRETQYF
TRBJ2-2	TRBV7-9	CASSFPTRGRAGTGELFF
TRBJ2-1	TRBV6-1	CASSVREISEQFF
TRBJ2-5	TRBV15	CATSRDRAGRTQYF
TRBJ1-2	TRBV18	CASSSDSRNYGYTF
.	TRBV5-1	CASSLLYSVGYEQYF
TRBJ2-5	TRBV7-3	CASSVHGTGKLQVETQYF
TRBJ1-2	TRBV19	CASSSPHANYGYTF
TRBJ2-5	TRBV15	CATSRVLSYEETQYF
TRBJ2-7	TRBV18	CASSPGNLEQYF
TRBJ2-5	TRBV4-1	CASSQVQTSGRRETQYF
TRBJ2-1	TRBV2	CASSPQGGSYNEQFF
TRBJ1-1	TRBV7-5	CVRSLGQDRNTEAFF
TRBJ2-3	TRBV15	CATSRDQPSGSLADTQYF
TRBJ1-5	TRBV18	CASSPTRIGGNQPQHF
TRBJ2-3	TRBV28	CASLPGQTRTDTQYF
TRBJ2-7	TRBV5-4	CASSESGGPYEQYF
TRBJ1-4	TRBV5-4	CASSRAGAAEKLFF
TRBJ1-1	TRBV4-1	CASSQSGGGPKAFF
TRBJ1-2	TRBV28	CASRPTGGNYGYTF